This T cell receptor beta chain was captured by sequencing in a study of cytomegalovirus exposure and HLA in healthy donors. Study-wide findings and caveats: Later analysis identified some 16,000 TCR beta sequences associated with HLA alleles, using a false discovery rate threshold of 0.05. Some V segments, including TRBV6-2 and TRBV6-3, were excluded as indistinguishable.

PCR involved 60 Vbeta and 13 Jbeta primers. Profiling relied on immunoSEQ multiplex PCR, and the TCRdb table lists in-frame clones only, not all of them. The table lists 200,000 to 250,000 clones, 65% to 80% of them singletons. Germline V gene data show CDR1 as MDHEN and CDR2 as SYDVKM. This CDR3 comprises 16 residues. After removal of 5 bases from V and 1 base from J, the junction contained 7 bases not matched to a gene. Of note for this clone: What it recognizes is unknown.

This receptor was taken from a man in his forties or fifties in good health and CMV-seronegative. This rearrangement joins TRBV28 to TRBJ2-3; TRBD1 matches at 9 bases. Sequenced: PBMCs. This CDR3 is CASSPGQGTRTDTQYF. The CDR3 DNA reads as TGTGCCAGCAGTCCCGGACAGGGGACTCGCACAGATACGCAGTATTTT.